The 32 T cell receptor beta chains reported below all come from one sample, sequenced in a study of blood T cells in healthy people across ages. Sample-barcoded 5' priming and a J-beta primer mix drove a second PCR of roughly 7 to 11 cycles. TCRdb re-derived calls from the 5' RACE reads in MiXCR, one entry per CDR3 protein. The sample lists about 780,000 distinct CDR3 sequences, more than 35% seen once, with approximately 18% in the top ten. The sequencing sample was made of blood. The source of these receptors is an elderly man in good health.

This sequence joins TRBV28 and TRBJ2-1; tentative D call: TRBD2 (7 bases). Trimming took off 7 bases at V and 8 bases at J, with 18 bases between the two ends. The CDR3 covers 14 residues. CDR1 and CDR2 (germline): MDHEN, SYDVKM. The CDR3 is CASIGEGGVHEQFF. DNA for the CDR3: TGTGCCAGCATCGGGGAGGGGGGAGTCCATGAGCAGTTCTTC.

This clonotype was seen a few times. The chain joins TRBV11-2 to TRBJ2-7; D might be TRBD2 (5 bases). CDR3 length equals 13 residues. Germline loops: CDR1 SGHAT, CDR2 FQNNGV. Trimming pared 3 bases from V and 3 bases from J, leaving 9 bases between. In DNA form, the CDR3 reads TGTGCCAGCAGCTTGGCAGCGGACTACGAGCAGTACTTC. Translated: CASSLAADYEQYF.

V gene TRBV29-1 combines with J gene TRBJ2-1, with 8 bases matching TRBD1. The CDR3 has 14 residues. Germline V gene sequence: CDR1 SQVTM, CDR2 ANQGSEA. V dropped 6 bases and J dropped 3; count of bases not matched to a gene: 7. CDR3 amino acids: CSVRHRGVYNEQFF. CDR3 DNA: TGCAGCGTCCGACACAGGGGGGTCTACAATGAGCAGTTCTTC.

The sample holds a few counts of this clonotype. J is TRBJ2-3 and V is TRBV11-3; weak D call: TRBD2 (5 bases). The CDR3 covers 15 residues. Trimming left V 3 bases short and J 2 bases short, with 12 bases between. Germline V gene data show CDR1 as SGHNT and CDR2 as YENEEA. CDR3: CASSFQAVPTDTQYF. CDR3 nucleotides: TGTGCCAGCAGCTTCCAAGCGGTTCCCACAGATACGCAGTATTTT.

This chain links TRBV4-2 with TRBJ2-1; 13 nucleotides agree with TRBD2. CDR3 length equals 17 residues. Trimming at V came to 1 base and at J to 5 bases, leaving 5 bases not matched to a gene. Per germline, CDR1 LGHNA and CDR2 YNFKEQ. The CDR3 DNA sequence: TGTGCCAGCAGCCAAGTCGTCGGGACTAGCGGGAACAATGAGCAGTTCTTC. Translation gives CASSQVVGTSGNNEQFF.

Only a few counts were recorded for this clonotype. The CDR3 sequence: CASSYLGGRSYNEQFF. DNA for the CDR3: TGTGCCAGCAGTTATCTCGGGGGCCGCTCCTACAATGAGCAGTTCTTC. The chain is built from TRBV6-2 or TRBV6-3 and TRBJ2-1; D could derive from TRBD1 or TRBD2 (6 bases each). Germline CDR1 is MNHEY and CDR2 is SVGEGT. The CDR3 has 16 residues. The V and J ends lost 3 bases and 0 bases respectively, with 12 bases between them.

This chain's CDR3 is CASSAFVESNQPQHF. CDR3 DNA sequence: TGTGCCAGCAGCGCTTTCGTTGAAAGCAATCAGCCCCAGCATTTT. This rearrangement joins TRBV7-2 to TRBJ1-5; D call uncertain. Looked up from germline, CDR1 is SGHTA and CDR2 is FQGNSA. V lost 5 bases, J lost 1 base, and 12 bases lay in between. This CDR3 is 15 amino acids long.

V and J are TRBV3-1 and TRBJ2-5; D might be TRBD2 (6 bases). Germline V gene lookup returns CDR1 LGHDT and CDR2 YNNKEL (reference sequence). The length of the CDR3 is 14 residues. V lost 6 bases and J 1 base, leaving 12 bases between the germline ends. The CDR3 sequence: CASRSTGVQETQYF. The CDR3 DNA is TGTGCCAGCAGGAGCACGGGGGTCCAAGAGACCCAGTACTTC.

This rearrangement joins TRBV12-3 or TRBV12-4 to TRBJ2-1; D unclear. Trimming took off 6 bases at V and 4 bases at J, with 10 bases between the two ends. This CDR3 spans 13 amino acids. The CDR3 region has the DNA TGTGCCAGCAGACCTGCCATGTACAATGAGCAGTTCTTC. Its protein is CASRPAMYNEQFF.

The CDR3 nucleotides read TGCGCCAGCAGCCAAGTGGGCGGGAGAGGGTCCTACGAGCAGTACTTC. It specifies CASSQVGGRGSYEQYF. The chain is built from TRBV4-1 and TRBJ2-7; 7 bases match TRBD2. This CDR3 contains 16 residues. The ends lost 1 base at V and 1 base at J; junction bases unmatched: 7. Germline CDR1 MGHRA, CDR2 YSYEKL.

This clonotype was counted only a few times. In DNA, the CDR3 is TGTGCCAGCAAACCGGGACTAGCGGGAGGTGGGAGTAGGGAGACCCAGTACTTC. This sequence encodes CASKPGLAGGGSRETQYF. The chain uses TRBV2 and TRBJ2-5; 15 bases are shared with TRBD2. With 7 bases clipped from V and 5 bases from J, the junction kept 14 bases outside the gene matches. Germline lookup yields CDR1 SNHLY and CDR2 FYNNEI. The CDR3 totals 18 residues.

The V gene is TRBV11-2, the J gene TRBJ2-1; 11 nucleotides align to TRBD2. Per germline, CDR1 SGHAT and CDR2 FQNNGV. Trimming took 0 bases from V and 6 from J; bases not matched to a gene: 10. This CDR3 contains 18 residues. DNA for the CDR3: TGTGCCAGCAGCTTAGAGCTAGCGGGAGGAACGGAGGTCAATGAGCAGTTCTTC. This translates into CASSLELAGGTEVNEQFF.

This clonotype was observed a single time. CDR3 amino acids: CSASGGAGQTDTQYF. For the CDR3, the DNA is TGCAGTGCTAGCGGGGGGGCGGGTCAAACAGATACGCAGTATTTT. The chain links TRBV20-1 to TRBJ2-3; 8 bases fit TRBD2. The CDR3 totals 15 residues. V lost 3 bases to trimming and J lost 3 bases; unmatched junction nucleotides: 8. Germline CDR1 reads DFQATT; CDR2 reads SNEGSKA (reference sequence).

Worth noting for this clonotype: A much larger clone lies one base from this, so it may be a read error. The gene calls are TRBV29-1 and TRBJ2-3; possible D gene TRBD2, 6 bases. Germline-derived CDR1 and CDR2 are SQVTM and ANQGSEA. V was pared by 5 bases and J by 2 bases, with 14 bases between. The CDR3 has 14 residues. The CDR3 coding sequence is TGCAGCGTTTCAACTCGGGGGTACACAGATACGCAGTATTTT. Translated, it gives CSVSTRGYTDTQYF.

J is TRBJ2-7 and V is TRBV3-1; D is possibly TRBD1 or TRBD2 (5 bases each). The CDR3 spans 14 residues. Germline CDR1 and CDR2: LGHDT and YNNKEL (reference sequence). Trimming stripped 2 bases from V and 4 bases from J, with 12 bases between. In nucleotides, the CDR3 is TGTGCCAGCAGCCAACTGGGGCTAGCTTACGAGCAGTACTTC. Amino acid sequence: CASSQLGLAYEQYF.

This chain uses TRBV6-2 or TRBV6-3 with TRBJ2-5, with 15 positions matching TRBD2. The V gene's germline CDR1 is MNHEY and CDR2 SVGEGT. The CDR3 has 16 amino acids. The ends lost 5 bases at V and 11 bases at J; junction bases unmatched: 12. CDR3 sequence reads: CASSRPGLAGGVGQYF. Here the CDR3 DNA reads TGTGCCAGCAGTCGTCCGGGACTAGCGGGAGGCGTAGGGCAGTACTTC.

This rearrangement joins TRBV9 to TRBJ2-1; the match to TRBD1 covers 10 bases. Germline V lookup: CDR1 SGDLS, CDR2 YYNGEE. V shed 0 bases and J 7 bases; nucleotides not matched to a gene: 10. The CDR3 extends over 17 amino acids. CDR3 nucleotide sequence: TGTGCCAGCAGCGTAGCCCTAAGGGACAGGGGTGGAAATGAGCAGTTCTTC. Encoded protein: CASSVALRDRGGNEQFF. Looking up the rest from reference TRBV9 and TRBJ2-1 gives the full variable domain: DSGVTQTPKHLITATGQRVTLRCSPRSGDLSVYWYQQSLDQGLQFLIQYYNGEERAKGNILERFSAQQFPDLHSELNLSSLELGDSALYFCASSVALRDRGGNEQFFGPGTRLTVL.

This clonotype turned up a few times. The chain is built from TRBV5-1 and TRBJ2-1; 7 nucleotides agree with TRBD2. Germline CDR1 is SGHRS and CDR2 is YFSETQ. The CDR3 length is 17 residues. V was pared by 4 bases and J by 4 bases, with 14 bases of the junction left unmatched. CDR3 DNA sequence: TGCGCCAGCAGCCCCGCCGCGTTTGGCGGGAGTTACAATGAGCAGTTCTTC. Its translation is CASSPAAFGGSYNEQFF. Filled out from reference TRBV5-1 and TRBJ2-1, the complete variable domain reads KAGVTQTPRYLIKTRGQQVTLSCSPISGHRSVSWYQQTPGQGLQFLFEYFSETQRNKGNFPGRFSGRQFSNSRSEMNVSTLELGDSALYLCASSPAAFGGSYNEQFFGPGTRLTVL.

This clonotype was counted once. The chain carries TRBV28 and TRBJ1-2, with D possibly being TRBD1 (5 bases). Trimming removed 2 bases from V and 4 bases from J, with 11 bases in between. This CDR3 spans 14 amino acids. Germline CDR1 and CDR2: MDHEN and SYDVKM. DNA of the CDR3: TGTGCCAGCAGTTTAGCAGGGCTTGCCTATGGCTACACCTTC. Residues: CASSLAGLAYGYTF.

This chain joins TRBV27 and TRBJ2-7, with D unclear. Trimming removed 2 bases at V and 4 bases at J, with 9 bases between. CDR1 and CDR2 (germline): MNHEY, SMNVEV (reference sequence). CDR3 length: 13 amino acids. This CDR3 reads CASSLQNGYEQYF. The DNA for the CDR3 is TGTGCCAGCAGTTTACAGAATGGGTACGAGCAGTACTTC.

V gene TRBV12-3 or TRBV12-4 combines with J gene TRBJ2-7; 9 bases match TRBD1. The CDR3 runs 15 residues. V trimming: 5 bases; J trimming: 5 bases; junction bases outside the gene matches: 10. CDR3 DNA: TGTGCCAGCAGTCGAACGGGACAGGGCTTCCACGAGCAGTACTTC. It translates to CASSRTGQGFHEQYF.

The CDR3, as DNA: TGTGCCGACTACCTAGCGGGGCCCAGCTCCTACAATGAGCAGTTCTTC. Amino acid sequence: CADYLAGPSSYNEQFF. This rearrangement joins TRBV6-9 to TRBJ2-1, with TRBD2 matching 9 bases. The CDR3 has 16 residues. V was pared by 11 bases and J by 0 bases, with 11 bases of the junction left unmatched. Germline values: CDR1 MNHGY, CDR2 SVAAGI.

V and J are TRBV9 and TRBJ2-7; TRBD1 is a possible D gene (6 bases). Trimming shortened V by 4 bases and J by 2 bases, and 16 bases separated the two germline ends. The length of the CDR3 is 15 residues. From germline, CDR1 is SGDLS and CDR2 YYNGEE. CDR3 in amino acids: CASSNRDSGPYEQYF. CDR3 nucleotide sequence: TGTGCCAGCAGCAACAGGGATTCAGGCCCCTACGAGCAGTACTTC.

This clonotype has only a few counts. V is TRBV5-1 and J is TRBJ2-1; 7 bases match TRBD2. V lost 8 bases and J lost 6; bases outside the gene matches: 11. This CDR3 spans 14 amino acids. Germline assignment: CDR1 SGHRS and CDR2 YFSETQ. The CDR3 spells CASSRQTSSNEQFF. The CDR3 DNA sequence: TGCGCCAGTAGTAGACAGACTAGCTCCAATGAGCAGTTCTTC.

This clonotype was seen a few times. The V gene is TRBV27, the J gene TRBJ2-6; D may correspond to TRBD1 or TRBD2 (5 bases each). V was pared by 3 bases and J by 0 bases, with 12 bases between. There are 17 residues in the CDR3. Germline V CDR1 and CDR2: MNHEY, SMNVEV (reference sequence). CDR3 amino acids: CASSFYGTVSGANVLTF. The CDR3 nucleotides are TGTGCCAGCAGTTTCTACGGGACCGTCTCTGGGGCCAACGTCCTGACTTTC.

This clonotype was seen a few times. This sequence joins TRBV20-1 and TRBJ2-7; TRBD1 aligns across 9 bases. Germline V gives CDR1 DFQATT, CDR2 SNEGSKA (reference sequence). This CDR3 has 14 residues. V shed 4 bases and J 2 bases; nucleotides not matched to a gene: 6. CDR3 coding DNA: TGCAGTGCTAAACGACAGGGGGTGGCCTACGAGCAGTACTTC. Translation gives CSAKRQGVAYEQYF.

V usage is TRBV20-1 and J usage is TRBJ2-5, with D perhaps being TRBD1 or TRBD2 (6 bases each). With 6 bases removed from V and 9 bases from J, the gap between germline ends came to 17 bases. The CDR3 loop spans 12 amino acids. Germline CDR1 DFQATT, CDR2 SNEGSKA (reference sequence). The CDR3 nucleotides are TGCAGTGCCAAAGGGGGAGGAAAAGCCCAGTACTTC. It specifies CSAKGGGKAQYF.

V usage is TRBV30 and J usage is TRBJ2-5; D perhaps matches TRBD2 (6 bases). The ends were cut back, 3 bases at V and 9 bases at J, with 14 bases in the middle. The CDR3 loop spans 12 amino acids. Per germline, CDR1 GTSNPN and CDR2 SVGIG (reference sequence). The DNA for the CDR3 is TGTGCCTGGAGGATAGACTCGGGGGCCCAGTACTTC. Protein product: CAWRIDSGAQYF.

As concerns this clonotype: A much larger clone differs by one base, so this may be a read error. The CDR3 region is CASSLDGDRRSNEQFF. DNA for the CDR3: TGCGCCAGCAGCTTGGATGGGGACCGTAGATCCAATGAGCAGTTCTTC. The V and J genes are TRBV5-1 and TRBJ2-1; D assignment may be TRBD1 or TRBD2 (5 bases each). Germline lookup yields CDR1 SGHRS and CDR2 YFSETQ. The CDR3 consists of 16 residues. The ends were cut back, 0 bases at V and 6 bases at J, with 16 bases in the middle.

The chain employs TRBV24-1 and TRBJ1-1; D gene uncertain. Germline CDR1 reads KGHDR; CDR2 reads SFDVKD. Trimming removed 3 bases at V and 0 bases at J, with 4 bases between. The CDR3 loop spans 13 amino acids. This CDR3 reads CATSDRMNTEAFF. CDR3 coding DNA: TGTGCCACCAGTGATAGGATGAACACTGAAGCTTTCTTT.

At least ten counts were recorded for this clonotype. J is TRBJ2-1 and V is TRBV20-1, with D possibly being TRBD2 (6 bases). V dropped 6 bases and J dropped 5 bases, with 17 bases sitting between them. Germline CDR1 reads DFQATT; CDR2 reads SNEGSKA (reference sequence). CDR3 length: 14 residues. CDR3 in amino acids: CSARTSLGHNEQFF. In nucleotides, the CDR3 is TGCAGTGCCCGAACTAGCCTAGGTCACAATGAGCAGTTCTTC.

In this sample, this clonotype turned up a few times. The rearrangement uses TRBV9 and TRBJ2-3; no firm D call. The V end was cut by 2 bases, the J end by 0 bases, with 10 bases between. This CDR3 is built from 15 residues. Germline CDR1 SGDLS, CDR2 YYNGEE. CDR3 bases: TGTGCCAGCAGCGTCGGGCGGCCGAGCACAGATACGCAGTATTTT. This gives the protein CASSVGRPSTDTQYF.